These T cell receptor beta chains were read from a single sample in a study of OX40 agonist ivuxolimab in advanced cancers. Only in-frame clones appear in the TCRdb table, and some are missing; sequencing was by immunoSEQ multiplex PCR. The sample lists some 18,000 clones, roughly four fifths occurring once. This specimen consisted of CD4+ or CD8+ T cells sorted from blood, obtained in a trial of the OX40 agonist ivuxolimab. These TCRs come from an adult with an advanced solid tumor such as melanoma, head and neck, liver or kidney cancer. Each CDR3 is given with its conserved first and last residue. Each record gives: J gene, D gene, V gene, clone size, CDR3 DNA, CDR3 protein. A D gene is named only where the DNA matches it firmly. Some rows have no size entry. The others give once, few or many, or a class for an expanded clone.

TRBJ2-7 TRBD1 TRBV2 once TGTGCCAGCACCCGGGCAGGGGGCTCCTACGAGCAGTACTTC CASTRAGGSYEQYF
TRBJ1-3 . TRBV30 . TGTGCCTGGAGTGCCCTCAGGTTTGGAAACACCATATATTTT CAWSALRFGNTIYF
TRBJ1-1 . TRBV5-4 . TGTGCCAGCAGCCTGGACATTGGTGAAGCTTTCTTT CASSLDIGEAFF
TRBJ1-1 . TRBV5-4 . TGTGCCAGCAGCTCCATGACAGGGAACACTGAAGCTTTCTTT CASSSMTGNTEAFF
TRBJ2-1 TRBD1 TRBV28 . TGTGCCAGTGGGGGACAGGGTCAAGTGAATGAGCAGTTCTTC CASGGQGQVNEQFF
TRBJ2-1 . TRBV7-2 . TGTGCCAGCAGCTTATCCGGGGGCCGGAATGAGCAGTTCTTC CASSLSGGRNEQFF
TRBJ2-2 TRBD2 TRBV5-4 . TGTGCCAGCAGCCCCCGGGGACTAGCAATGGCCGGGGAGCTGTTTTTT CASSPRGLAMAGELFF
TRBJ1-2 . TRBV7-9 . TGTGCCAGCAGCTCTATACAGGGAGAAGCCTGGGTAAACTATGGCTACACCTTC CASSSIQGEAWVNYGYTF
TRBJ2-2 . TRBV6-5 . TGTGCCAGCAGGATCCGTTTAGGCACCGGGGAGCTGTTTTTT CASRIRLGTGELFF
TRBJ2-1 TRBD2 TRBV27 . TGTGCCAGCAGTTTAAGCGGACTAGTCAATGAGCAGTTCTTC CASSLSGLVNEQFF
TRBJ2-1 TRBD2 TRBV4-1 . TGCGCCAGCAGCCGCGGACTAGCGGGAGATGAGCAGTTCTTC CASSRGLAGDEQFF
TRBJ2-3 . TRBV30 . TGTGCCTGGAGCACTGCAGATACGCAGTATTTT CAWSTADTQYF
TRBJ2-2 . TRBV7-2 . TGTGCCAGCAGCTTACAGGGATACACCGGGGAGCTGTTTTTT CASSLQGYTGELFF
TRBJ1-1 TRBD1 TRBV28 . TGTGCCAGCAGTTCGGGGGACAGTGAAGCTTTCTTT CASSSGDSEAFF
TRBJ2-6 . TRBV6-1 . TGTGCCAGCAGTGGGACTTTCTCTGGGGCCAACGTCCTGACTTTC CASSGTFSGANVLTF
TRBJ2-1 . TRBV9 few TGTGCCAGCAGCGTAGAAATTAACGGATGGGATGAGCAGTTCTTC CASSVEINGWDEQFF
TRBJ1-5 . TRBV19 . TGTGCCAGTAGTATTGGGGGGAGCAATCAGCCCCAGCATTTT CASSIGGSNQPQHF
TRBJ2-7 TRBD2 TRBV30 . TGTGCCTGGAGTGTGCCCCGACGACGAAAGCGGGAGGGTCTCTACGAGCAGTACTTC CAWSVPRRRKREGLYEQYF
TRBJ2-7 TRBD1 TRBV6-1 . TGTGCCAGCTCGCTGGGGACAGGGTACGAGCAGTACTTC CASSLGTGYEQYF
TRBJ2-5 . TRBV7-3 . TGTGCCAGCAGCTTGGGGGGAGTAGAGACCCAGTACTTC CASSLGGVETQYF
TRBJ1-6 . TRBV11-2 . TGTGCCAGCAGCTTAGTTAATTCACCCCTCCACTTT CASSLVNSPLHF
TRBJ2-7 TRBD1 TRBV18 . TGTGCCAGCTCCTTGGGACAGACCTACGAGCAGTACTTC CASSLGQTYEQYF
TRBJ1-4 . TRBV15 . TGTGCCACCAGCAGAGTCAGTGGAACTAATGAAAAACTGTTTTTT CATSRVSGTNEKLFF
TRBJ1-2 . TRBV11-2 . TGTGCCAGCAGCTTAACGGGATTTAATGGCTACACCTTC CASSLTGFNGYTF
TRBJ2-7 . TRBV28 few TGTGCCAGCAGTTACGGGTATTTGGGAGAGCAGTACTTC CASSYGYLGEQYF
TRBJ2-1 TRBD1 TRBV19 once TGTGCCAGTAGTAAGGGACAGCGATCCTACAATGAGCAGTTCTTC CASSKGQRSYNEQFF
TRBJ1-2 . TRBV27 . TGTGCCAGCAGACCCAGGGGCCCTTCTAACTATGGCTACACCTTC CASRPRGPSNYGYTF
TRBJ2-2 . TRBV11-2 once TGTGCCAGCAGCTTGGGGTTGAATCCGAACACCGGGGAGCTGTTTTTT CASSLGLNPNTGELFF
TRBJ2-3 TRBD2 TRBV19 . TGTGCCAGCCGGACTAGCGGGGGGGCGGGTACAGATACGCAGTATTTT CASRTSGGAGTDTQYF
TRBJ1-2 . TRBV7-3 . TGTGCCAGCAGCTTAACAGGTGGGGGGATGGAAGGCTACACCTTC CASSLTGGGMEGYTF
TRBJ2-1 TRBD2 TRBV5-4 . TGTGCCAGCAGCTTGGGAGCGGGAGAGGCCTACAATGAGCAGTTCTTC CASSLGAGEAYNEQFF
TRBJ2-7 TRBD2 TRBV6-5 few TGTGCCAGCAACTTCGCCCGGGGGGCCTACGAGCAGTACTTC CASNFARGAYEQYF
TRBJ1-2 TRBD1 TRBV30 few TGTGCCTGGAGTTTGACAGGGAAGGGCTACACCTTC CAWSLTGKGYTF
TRBJ2-1 . TRBV19 . TGTGCCAGTAGTATTTGGGCTAGCGAATACAATGAGCAGTTCTTC CASSIWASEYNEQFF
TRBJ1-2 TRBD1 TRBV5-4 . TGTGCCAGCAGCTTGGGACAGGGGGTGGGTTATGGCTACACCTTC CASSLGQGVGYGYTF
TRBJ2-7 . TRBV7-2 . TGTGCCAGCAGCTTGGCCCTTTACTCCTACGAGCAGTACTTC CASSLALYSYEQYF
TRBJ2-1 . TRBV6-1 . TGTGCCAGCCTTTGGCTCAATGAGCAGTTCTTC CASLWLNEQFF
TRBJ2-1 TRBD2 TRBV15 . TGTGCCACCGTAGACGCCCTGACTAGCTTAGATGGGAATGAGCAGTTCTTC CATVDALTSLDGNEQFF
TRBJ2-5 TRBD2 TRBV7-7 . TGTGCCAGCAGCCGGGCCAGCGGGGGGATCGAGACCCAGTACTTC CASSRASGGIETQYF
TRBJ2-5 . TRBV5-8 . TGTGCCAGCAGCTTGTCTCACAGGCCGGGGGAGACCCAGTACTTC CASSLSHRPGETQYF
TRBJ2-6 . TRBV19 few TGTGCCAGTAGTATAGATCCCGGGGTGACCAACGTCCTGACTTTC CASSIDPGVTNVLTF
TRBJ2-7 TRBD1 TRBV6-5 . TGTGCCAGCAGGGCAGGACAGGGGACGTCCTACGAGCAGTACTTC CASRAGQGTSYEQYF
TRBJ2-6 TRBD2 TRBV5-1 few TGCGCCAGCAGAGCAGGACTAGCAGTCCCTGGGGCCAACGTCCTGACTTTC CASRAGLAVPGANVLTF
TRBJ1-5 . TRBV4-1 few TGCGCCAGCAGCCAAGTCGTCGGTAGCAATCAGCCCCAGCATTTT CASSQVVGSNQPQHF
TRBJ1-1 TRBD1 TRBV19 few TGTGCCAGTAGTAGGACAGGGGCCCTGAACACTGAAGCTTTCTTT CASSRTGALNTEAFF
TRBJ2-7 . TRBV20-1 . TGCAGTGCTAGTTCGGGGTACGAGCAGTACTTC CSASSGYEQYF
TRBJ2-2 . TRBV6-4 large TGTGCCAGCAGTGACAGGGACTCCGGGGAGCTGTTTTTT CASSDRDSGELFF
TRBJ1-2 . TRBV4-1 . TGCGCCAGCAGCCAAGAGGGGGGGAACTATGGCTACACCTTC CASSQEGGNYGYTF
TRBJ2-6 . TRBV19 . TGTGCCAGTAGTATAGATCCTGGGGTGACCAACGTCCTGACTTTC CASSIDPGVTNVLTF
TRBJ1-5 TRBD1 TRBV5-1 once TGCGCCAGCAGCCAACAGGGGGCAAAAGATCAGCCCCAGCATTTT CASSQQGAKDQPQHF
TRBJ1-4 . TRBV25-1 . TGTGCCAGCAGGGACGGATCTAATGAAAAACTGTTTTTT CASRDGSNEKLFF
TRBJ2-7 . TRBV6-1 . TGTGCCAACCTCCCCCCCGAGCAGTACTTC CANLPPEQYF
TRBJ2-7 . TRBV2 . TGTGCCAGCAGTGAAAATACATTCTTGGTGTACGAGCAGTACTTC CASSENTFLVYEQYF
TRBJ2-2 TRBD2 TRBV11-2 once TGTGCCAGCAGCCTGCAGGGACTAAGCGGGGAGCTGTTTTTT CASSLQGLSGELFF
TRBJ2-5 . TRBV9 . TGTGCCAGCAGCGTAGATCCAGAGACCCAGTACTTC CASSVDPETQYF